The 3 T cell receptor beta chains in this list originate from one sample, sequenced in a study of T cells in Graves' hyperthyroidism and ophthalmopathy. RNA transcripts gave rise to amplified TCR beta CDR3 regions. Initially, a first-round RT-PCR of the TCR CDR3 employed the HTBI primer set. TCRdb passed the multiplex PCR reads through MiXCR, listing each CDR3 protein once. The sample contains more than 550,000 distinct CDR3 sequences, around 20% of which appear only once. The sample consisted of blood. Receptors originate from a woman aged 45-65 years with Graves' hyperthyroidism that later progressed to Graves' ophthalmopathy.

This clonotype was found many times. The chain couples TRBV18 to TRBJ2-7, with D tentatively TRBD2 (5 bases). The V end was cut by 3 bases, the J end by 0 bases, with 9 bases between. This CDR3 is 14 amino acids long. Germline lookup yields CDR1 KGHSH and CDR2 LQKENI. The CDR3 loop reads CASSPGLSSYEQYF. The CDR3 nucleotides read TGTGCCAGCTCACCCGGACTGAGCTCCTACGAGCAGTACTTC.

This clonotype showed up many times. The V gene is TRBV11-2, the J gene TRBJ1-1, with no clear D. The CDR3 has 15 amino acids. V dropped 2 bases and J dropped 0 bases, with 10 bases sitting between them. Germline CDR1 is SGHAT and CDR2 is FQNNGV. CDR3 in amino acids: CASSLWAGMNTEAFF. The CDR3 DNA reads TGTGCCAGCAGCTTATGGGCCGGAATGAACACTGAAGCTTTCTTT.

CDR3 loop: CASRQTGEETQYF. As DNA, the CDR3 is TGTGCCAGCAGGCAGACAGGGGAAGAGACCCAGTACTTC. This chain connects TRBV6-1 to TRBJ2-5; 8 bases are shared with TRBD1. The CDR3 runs 13 residues. After removal of 6 bases from V and 3 bases from J, the junction contained 3 bases not matched to a gene. The germline V gene has CDR1 MNHNS and CDR2 SASEGT.